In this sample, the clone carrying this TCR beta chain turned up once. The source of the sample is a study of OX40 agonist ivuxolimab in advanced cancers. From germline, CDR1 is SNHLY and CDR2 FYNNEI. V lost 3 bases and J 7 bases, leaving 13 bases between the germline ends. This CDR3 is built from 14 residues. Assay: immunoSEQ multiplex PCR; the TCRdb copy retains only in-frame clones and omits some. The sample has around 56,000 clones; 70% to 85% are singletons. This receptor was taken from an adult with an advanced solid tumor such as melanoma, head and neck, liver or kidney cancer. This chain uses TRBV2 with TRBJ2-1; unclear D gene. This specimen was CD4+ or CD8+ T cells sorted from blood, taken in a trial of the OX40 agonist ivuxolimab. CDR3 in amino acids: CASSEHSETNEQFF. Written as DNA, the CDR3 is TGTGCCAGCAGTGAGCATTCAGAGACTAATGAGCAGTTCTTC.